The 9 T cell receptor beta chains reported below all come from one sample, sequenced in a study of blood T cells in healthy people across ages. The second PCR ran roughly 6 to 11 cycles with a sample-barcoded 5' primer and J-beta primers. TCRdb reprocessed the 5' RACE reads with MiXCR, giving one entry per CDR3 protein. This sample yields some 920,000 distinct CDR3 sequences, of which just over 50% are seen a single time; around 21% belongs to the top ten. Material: blood. Receptor source: a woman in her sixties or seventies in good health.

CDR3 coding DNA: TGCGCCAGCAACGTACCAGGGGGAACTGAAGCTTTCTTT. Amino acids: CASNVPGGTEAFF. The rearrangement joins TRBV4-1 to TRBJ1-1, with 7 bases fitting TRBD1. The length of the CDR3 is 13 residues. Germline V gene data show CDR1 as MGHRA and CDR2 as YSYEKL. V shed 7 bases, J shed 5 bases, and the junction held 7 bases outside the gene matches.

The chain joins TRBV29-1 to TRBJ1-1, with D possibly matching TRBD1 (6 bases). The CDR3 is 13 amino acids. V lost 6 bases and J 3 bases, leaving 14 bases between the germline ends. Germline V gives CDR1 SQVTM, CDR2 ANQGSEA. CDR3 region: CSVGSYRDTEAFF. The CDR3 bases are TGCAGCGTGGGATCTTACAGGGACACTGAAGCTTTCTTT.

This clonotype was counted a few times. V and J are TRBV15 and TRBJ2-5, with 9 bases fitting TRBD1. J was trimmed by 2 bases and V by 8 bases; bases with no gene match: 3. Germline lookup yields CDR1 LNHNV and CDR2 YYDKDF (reference sequence). The CDR3 has 13 residues. This CDR3 is CATGTGIQETQYF. CDR3 sequence (DNA): TGTGCCACCGGGACAGGGATTCAAGAGACCCAGTACTTC.

The J gene is TRBJ2-7, the V gene TRBV12-3 or TRBV12-4; 8 nucleotides line up with TRBD1. The CDR3 spans 14 residues. V shed 6 bases and J 6 bases; nucleotides not matched to a gene: 10. This CDR3 is CASRPSAGGSEQYF. CDR3 in DNA: TGTGCCAGCAGACCCTCTGCAGGGGGCTCCGAGCAGTACTTC.

This clonotype was observed a few times. V gene TRBV15 combines with J gene TRBJ2-7; no firm D call. Germline CDR1 LNHNV, CDR2 YYDKDF (reference sequence). Trimming took off 4 bases at V and 3 bases at J, with 10 bases between the two ends. The CDR3 is 13 residues long. CDR3 sequence reads: CATSKDNYYEQYF. Written as DNA, the CDR3 is TGTGCCACCAGCAAAGACAACTACTACGAGCAGTACTTC.

CDR3 residues: CASSSPRLRGTYEQYF. The CDR3, as DNA: TGTGCCAGCAGTTCCCCCAGACTGAGGGGTACCTACGAGCAGTACTTC. The V and J genes are TRBV27 and TRBJ2-7; D is tentatively TRBD1 or TRBD2 (5 bases each). Germline-derived CDR1 and CDR2 are MNHEY and SMNVEV (reference sequence). This CDR3 is built from 16 residues. The V end lost 4 bases, the J end lost 2 bases, and 18 bases lay between the germline ends.

V and J are TRBV4-1 and TRBJ2-7; TRBD2 matches at 9 bases. V was pared by 3 bases and J by 6 bases, with 6 bases of the junction left unmatched. From germline, CDR1 is MGHRA and CDR2 YSYEKL. This CDR3 comprises 14 residues. CDR3 in amino acids: CASSQAGGPAEQYF. The CDR3, as DNA: TGCGCCAGCAGCCAGGCGGGAGGGCCGGCCGAGCAGTACTTC.

The V call is TRBV28, the J call TRBJ1-4; D gene unclear. Per germline, CDR1 MDHEN and CDR2 SYDVKM. The CDR3 sequence is 17 residues long. V lost 9 bases to trimming and J lost 2 bases, with 22 bases between them. The CDR3 loop reads CASQNRGVVATNEKLFF. In DNA, the CDR3 is TGTGCCAGTCAAAACCGAGGCGTGGTGGCGACTAATGAAAAACTGTTTTTT.

This chain connects TRBV20-1 to TRBJ2-1, with D tentatively TRBD2 (5 bases). The CDR3 sequence is 15 residues long. The germline V gene has CDR1 DFQATT and CDR2 SNEGSKA (reference sequence). Trimming left V 5 bases short and J 9 bases short, with 23 bases between. In DNA form, the CDR3 reads TGCAGTGCTGCCGAAACTAGGACCGCCGCGGTTGAGCAGTTCTTC. This translates into CSAAETRTAAVEQFF.